The 20 T cell receptor beta chains presented below share a single source sample, sequenced in a study of low-dose radiotherapy and immunotherapy resistance in tumors. The time point is: after trial treatment. The sample's treatment: LDRT plus nivolumab, ipilimumab, low-dose cyclophosphamide and aspirin (RACIN trial). Covering alpha and beta chains, TRAV- and TRBV-specific primers were used for the first-strand cDNA. The authors amplified TCRs for 20 to 25 PCR cycles with a constant-region primer and a V-primer adapter. TCRdb analysed the reads with MiXCR anew, one entry per CDR3 protein. The sample lists 100,000 or so distinct CDR3 sequences, about a fifth occurring once. Material: PBMCs, obtained after low-dose radiotherapy plus immunotherapy. Receptors were obtained from a male donor with prostate cancer.

This clonotype was seen many times. The J gene is TRBJ2-3, the V gene TRBV6-6; 9 bases map to TRBD2. Germline V lookup: CDR1 MNHNY, CDR2 SVGAGI (reference sequence). The ends lost 6 bases at V and 6 bases at J; junction bases unmatched: 10. The CDR3 has 15 amino acids. In nucleotides, the CDR3 is TGTGCCAGCAGCAGGCCGGGACTAGCATCGGATACGCAGTATTTT. As protein: CASSRPGLASDTQYF.

This clonotype came up many times. Here the CDR3 reads CASNLREEETQYF. Written as DNA, the CDR3 is TGTGCCAGCAACCTCCGGGAGGAAGAGACCCAGTACTTC. The gene calls are TRBV5-6 and TRBJ2-5, with 7 bases fitting TRBD2. Germline loops: CDR1 SGHDT, CDR2 YYEEEE. The ends lost 6 bases at V and 3 bases at J; junction bases unmatched: 5. CDR3 length: 13 residues.

The sample holds many counts of this clonotype. The chain uses TRBV29-1 and TRBJ1-1; unclear D gene. The germline CDR1 and CDR2 sequences are SQVTM and ANQGSEA. V lost 4 bases and J lost 1, with 4 bases in between. CDR3 length: 11 residues. The CDR3 loop is CSVVTNTEAFF. The CDR3 DNA follows: TGCAGCGTTGTTACGAACACTGAAGCTTTCTTT.

This clonotype was observed many times. V is TRBV5-1 and J is TRBJ2-5; D gene uncertain. Germline assignment: CDR1 SGHRS and CDR2 YFSETQ. The CDR3 is made up of 14 amino acids. V gave up 2 bases and J gave up 1 base, with 9 bases separating them. This CDR3 reads CASSFSRSQETQYF. CDR3 sequence (DNA): TGCGCCAGCAGCTTTAGCCGGAGCCAAGAGACCCAGTACTTC. The full variable domain, rest sourced from reference TRBV5-1 and TRBJ2-5, is KAGVTQTPRYLIKTRGQQVTLSCSPISGHRSVSWYQQTPGQGLQFLFEYFSETQRNKGNFPGRFSGRQFSNSRSEMNVSTLELGDSALYLCASSFSRSQETQYFGPGTRLLVL.

Of note for this clonotype: A far larger clone is one base from this, pointing to a likely read error. The chain couples TRBV6-8 to TRBJ2-5, with 8 bases lining up with TRBD1. J gave up 2 bases and V 6 bases, and 11 bases lay outside the gene matches. The CDR3 is 16 residues long. The germline gives CDR1 MNHGY, CDR2 SAAAGT. The CDR3 bases are TGTGCCAGCAGACAGATCGGGACAGGTAGGCAAGAGACCCAGTACTTC. It encodes CASRQIGTGRQETQYF.

This clonotype came up many times. V and J are TRBV25-1 and TRBJ1-1; no definite D call. The CDR3 length is 13 residues. V shed 6 bases and J shed 1 base, with 9 bases lying between them. Germline CDR1 and CDR2: MGHDK and SYGVNS. The CDR3 spells CASRVPQNTEAFF. The CDR3 DNA is TGTGCCAGCAGGGTGCCGCAGAACACTGAAGCTTTCTTT.

This clonotype was observed many times. The rearrangement links TRBV30 to TRBJ2-6; 8 positions match TRBD1. There are 14 residues in the CDR3. Germline V gene sequence: CDR1 GTSNPN, CDR2 SVGIG (reference sequence). After removal of 5 bases from V and 4 bases from J, the junction contained 4 bases not matched to a gene. This CDR3 reads CAWGTGGGANVLTF. CDR3 DNA sequence: TGTGCCTGGGGAACAGGGGGAGGGGCCAACGTCCTGACTTTC.

Concerning this clonotype itself: A far larger clone differs by one base, so this is likely a read error. The J gene is TRBJ2-5, the V gene TRBV29-1; a weak D match, TRBD2 (7 bases). This CDR3 comprises 15 residues. Germline V gives CDR1 SQVTM, CDR2 ANQGSEA. V was trimmed by 6 bases and J by 11 bases, leaving 28 bases between them. The CDR3 reads CSVPGLGGRGNEQYF. In DNA, the CDR3 is TGCAGCGTCCCCGGTCTAGGGGGGAGGGGCAATGAGCAGTACTTC.

This clonotype was picked up many times. This chain links TRBV27 with TRBJ1-6; D gene unclear. The germline gives CDR1 MNHEY, CDR2 SMNVEV (reference sequence). Trimming removed 6 bases from V and 1 base from J, with 13 bases in between. The CDR3 has 16 residues. CDR3 coding DNA: TGTGCCAGCAGACTATTGGGCCGATCCTATAATTCACCCCTCCACTTT. This codes for CASRLLGRSYNSPLHF.

This clonotype was picked up many times. V gene TRBV7-2 combines with J gene TRBJ2-1; D tentatively fits TRBD1 or TRBD2 (5 bases each). The V end lost 3 bases, the J end lost 4 bases, and 13 bases lay between the germline ends. The CDR3 consists of 15 residues. Germline V lookup: CDR1 SGHTA, CDR2 FQGNSA. The CDR3 reads CASSFIGTAYNEQFF. The CDR3 DNA follows: TGTGCCAGCAGCTTCATCGGGACGGCATACAATGAGCAGTTCTTC. Complete variable domain (other parts from reference TRBV7-2 and TRBJ2-1): GAGVSQSPSNKVTEKGKDVELRCDPISGHTALYWYRQSLGQGLEFLIYFQGNSAPDKSGLPSDRFSAERTGGSVSTLTIQRTQQEDSAVYLCASSFIGTAYNEQFFGPGTRLTVL.

Ten or more counts support this clonotype. The gene calls are TRBV12-3 or TRBV12-4 and TRBJ2-1; 7 bases fit TRBD2. The CDR3 contains 19 residues. J gave up 7 bases and V 2 bases, and 20 bases lay outside the gene matches. The CDR3 reads CASSLSPSGDLFRRNEQFF. The CDR3, as DNA: TGTGCCAGCAGTTTATCCCCTAGCGGAGACTTATTCCGGCGGAATGAGCAGTTCTTC.

This clonotype was counted ten times or more. Here the CDR3 reads CASSIKGANVLTF. DNA for the CDR3: TGTGCCAGTAGTATTAAGGGGGCCAACGTCCTGACTTTC. The J gene is TRBJ2-6, the V gene TRBV19; D call uncertain. The CDR3 has 13 residues. V was shortened by 3 bases and J by 4 bases, with 4 bases between the two germline ends. CDR1 LNHDA and CDR2 SQIVND come from the germline V gene (reference sequence).

In this sample, this clonotype turned up many times. This chain links TRBV27 with TRBJ1-1; D remains unclear. This CDR3 comprises 15 residues. Deletions cut 6 bases from V and 7 bases from J, with 21 bases between. The V gene's germline CDR1 is MNHEY and CDR2 SMNVEV (reference sequence). CDR3 loop: CASRRTDRLPDEAFF. Written as DNA, the CDR3 is TGTGCCAGCAGGCGAACCGATCGGTTACCAGATGAAGCTTTCTTT.

This clonotype was found many times. The V and J genes are TRBV3-1 and TRBJ1-6; perhaps TRBD1 as D (5 bases). Germline V gene data show CDR1 as LGHDT and CDR2 as YNNKEL (reference sequence). The CDR3 runs to 16 residues. V was pared by 4 bases and J by 0 bases, with 10 bases between. CDR3 sequence: CASSPGRSSYNSPLHF. In DNA, the CDR3 is TGTGCCAGCAGCCCGGGACGGAGCTCCTATAATTCACCCCTCCACTTT.

With regard to this clonotype: A far larger clone is only one base removed, so a read error is likely. The CDR3 nucleotides are TGTGCCAGCAGCCCCCTAGCGGGGGGTGTGGAGACCCAGTACTTC. This sequence encodes CASSPLAGGVETQYF. V is TRBV5-4 and J is TRBJ2-5; 11 bases map to TRBD2. This CDR3 contains 15 residues. Losses at the gene ends were 4 bases for V and 5 bases for J; bases not matched to a gene: 7. Germline CDR1 and CDR2: SGHNT and YYREEE (reference sequence). The entire variable domain, with the rest obtained from reference TRBV5-4 and TRBJ2-5, is as follows: ETGVTQSPTHLIKTRGQQVTLRCSSQSGHNTVSWYQQALGQGPQFIFQYYREEENGRGNFPPRFSGLQFPNYSSELNVNALELDDSALYLCASSPLAGGVETQYFGPGTRLLVL.

The sample holds many counts of this clonotype. Here the CDR3 reads CASSPVAGASYNEQFF. The CDR3 DNA reads TGTGCCAGCAGCCCAGTAGCGGGGGCCTCCTACAATGAGCAGTTCTTC. The chain is built from TRBV3-1 and TRBJ2-1; TRBD2 matches at 9 bases. The CDR3 is made up of 16 amino acids. Germline V gene sequence: CDR1 LGHDT, CDR2 YNNKEL (reference sequence). The junction had 4 bases not matched to a gene; V was cut back by 4 bases and J by 0 bases.

V and J are TRBV5-6 and TRBJ2-1; a possible D gene is TRBD2 (7 bases). The CDR3 has 14 residues. From germline, CDR1 is SGHDT and CDR2 YYEEEE. The V end was cut by 0 bases, the J end by 7 bases, with 11 bases between. CDR3 loop: CASSLAGGINEQFF. The DNA for the CDR3 is TGTGCCAGCAGCTTGGCGGGGGGCATTAATGAGCAGTTCTTC.

V is TRBV21-1 and J is TRBJ1-5; the table's D call of TRBD1 was not tested on the DNA. TRBV21-1 is listed as a pseudogene. This CDR3 has 14 amino acids. CDR3 region: CASSHGTLNQPQHF. In DNA form, the CDR3 reads TGTGCCAGCAGCCACGGGACACTCAATCAGCCCCAGCATTTT.

This sequence joins TRBV7-2 and TRBJ2-2; the match to TRBD2 covers 9 bases. V shed 5 bases, J shed 0 bases, and the junction held 7 bases outside the gene matches. The germline gives CDR1 SGHTA, CDR2 FQGNSA. There are 17 residues in the CDR3. CDR3 in amino acids: CASSGSSGGTNTGELFF. CDR3 nucleotides: TGTGCCAGCAGCGGTTCGAGCGGGGGGACGAACACCGGGGAGCTGTTTTTT.

This clonotype showed up many times. The J gene is TRBJ1-5, the V gene TRBV6-2 or TRBV6-3, with a tentative D call TRBD1 (5 bases). The length of the CDR3 is 15 residues. V gave up 7 bases and J gave up 2 bases, with 15 bases separating them. From germline, CDR1 is MNHEY and CDR2 SVGEGT. Written as DNA, the CDR3 is TGTGCCAGCATTCCCGGGGGAGGGCGCAATCAGCCCCAGCATTTT. Translating gives CASIPGGGRNQPQHF.